This T cell receptor (beta chain) appears in the sequencing data of a study of cytomegalovirus exposure and HLA in healthy donors. Findings and limits, study-wide: Indistinguishable V segments such as TRBV6-2 and TRBV6-3 were excluded. Later analysis reportedly placed an Asian-associated ancestry cluster below the roughly 690-donor mean in N-insertions.

The V end was cut by 7 bases, the J end by 0 bases, with 16 bases between. Germline V gene sequence: CDR1 SGDLS, CDR2 YYNGEE. The CDR3 length is 15 residues. The PCR was carried out with 60 Vbeta primers and 13 Jbeta primers. Some clones are missing from TCRdb's copy, which holds only in-frame ones; the method was immunoSEQ multiplex PCR. The sample includes about 200,000 clones, 75% to 85% of them seen just once. This clone was seen only a few times. Its antigen is unknown. The sample was PBMCs. The origin of this receptor is a woman aged 50 to 60 in good health and CMV-seronegative. The chain is built from TRBV9 and TRBJ1-1; D might be TRBD1 (5 bases). Written as DNA, the CDR3 is TGTGCCAGCCAACCCGGGGGAGGGGTGAACACTGAAGCTTTCTTT. This codes for CASQPGGGVNTEAFF.